The rows below give T cell receptor beta chains drawn from one sample of a study of shared clonotypes between healthy human individuals. Clones were read by immunoSEQ multiplex PCR, and TCRdb kept only the in-frame ones, dropping some. This table holds about 2.1 million clones, around 93% found once. Material for sequencing was naive CD8+ T cells from PBMCs. Every receptor here comes from a man younger than 35 in good health. Some clones in this sample may be carry-over from other donors' samples. The CDR3 runs from the conserved cysteine through the conserved F or W. The D gene is left open where the match is weak. The size entry is marked missing in some rows and otherwise reads once, few, many or a size class.

TRBJ2-7 TRBV5-1 TRBD1 NA TGCGCCAGCAGCTGGTCGGACAGGGAAGGACCCTACGAGCAGTACTTC CASSWSDREGPYEQYF
TRBJ1-2 TRBV30 NA NA TGTGCCTGGAGTGTTCCCCTGCTGTATGGCTACACCTTC CAWSVPLLYGYTF
TRBJ2-7 TRBV11-2 TRBD2 NA TGTGCCAGCAGCTTAGGGGGTGGGCGGGAGAGGGTCTACGAGCAGTACTTC CASSLGGGRERVYEQYF
TRBJ2-7 TRBV19 NA NA TGTGCCAGTAGCCCTTCCCCCCGAGACAGCCTCTACGAGCAGTACTTC CASSPSPRDSLYEQYF
TRBJ2-7 TRBV14 NA NA TGTGCCAGCAGCCAAGTGGCAGGGAGGTCCTACGAGCAGTACTTC CASSQVAGRSYEQYF
TRBJ2-1 TRBV9 NA NA TGTGCCAGCAGAAATTTTCGTAATGAGCAGTTCTTC CASRNFRNEQFF
TRBJ2-1 TRBV5-1 NA once TGCGCCAGCAGCTCAAATCACAATGAGCAGTTCTTC CASSSNHNEQFF
TRBJ2-2 TRBV28 NA NA TGTGCCAGCAGTCCCTTGGGGCTCAACACCGGGGAGCTGTTTTTT CASSPLGLNTGELFF
TRBJ2-7 TRBV11-2 TRBD1 NA TGTGCCAGCGAACGGCCCGTCTCGGGACAGGGGTACGAGCAGTACTTC CASERPVSGQGYEQYF
TRBJ2-2 TRBV5-6 NA once TGTGCCAGCAGCTTATATGGTGGGAGAGGGGACACCGGGGAGCTGTTTTTT CASSLYGGRGDTGELFF
TRBJ2-7 TRBV27 TRBD1 NA TGTGCCAGCAGTCATGGACAGGGCTCCTACGAGCAGTACTTC CASSHGQGSYEQYF
TRBJ1-2 TRBV20-1 NA few TGCAGTGCGCGGGACACCTATGGCTACACCTTC CSARDTYGYTF
TRBJ2-7 TRBV27 NA NA TGTGCCAGCTCCCACGGGACCACCTACGAGCAGTACTTC CASSHGTTYEQYF
TRBJ2-7 TRBV18 TRBD2 NA TGTGCCAGCTCACCACGAAGGACTAGTCAGGACTACGAGCAGTACTTC CASSPRRTSQDYEQYF
TRBJ1-1 TRBV29-1 NA NA TGCAGCGCCTGGGGTATTGGTGAAGCTTTCTTT CSAWGIGEAFF
TRBJ2-3 TRBV6-5 NA NA TGTGCCAGCAGTTCAACGAGAAGCAGCACAGATACGCAGTATTTT CASSSTRSSTDTQYF
TRBJ2-2 TRBV27 NA NA TGTGCCAGCAGCCTCACCGGGGAGCTGTTTTTT CASSLTGELFF
TRBJ2-1 TRBV19 NA NA TGTGCCAGTAGGAACAGTTTCGCCGGAGGGTTATACAATGAGCAGTTCTTC CASRNSFAGGLYNEQFF
TRBJ1-5 TRBV27 NA NA TGTGCCAGCCTAGGTACAGGAGCCCTTCCAAACCAGCCCCAGCATTTT CASLGTGALPNQPQHF
TRBJ2-1 TRBV27 NA NA TGTGCCAGCAGGTCTGTAGCGGCTCGCTACAATGAGCAGTTCTTC CASRSVAARYNEQFF
TRBJ1-2 TRBV27 TRBD1 NA TGTGCCAGCAGTCCCCGGGACAGGGGGCACCATGGCTACACCTTC CASSPRDRGHHGYTF
TRBJ2-2 TRBV5-1 TRBD2 NA TGCGCCAGCAGCTTGGCCCCTAGCGGGATCTGGAACACCGGGGAGCTGTTTTTT CASSLAPSGIWNTGELFF
TRBJ1-5 TRBV2 NA NA TGTGCCAGCAGTGACAGGGGTAGCAATCAGCCCCAGCATTTT CASSDRGSNQPQHF
TRBJ2-7 TRBV5-8 NA NA TGTGCCAGCAGCTTGGTGTGGCAGGGGGGCTACGAGCAGTACTTC CASSLVWQGGYEQYF
TRBJ1-1 TRBV2 NA NA TGTGCCAGCAGGGAGGGGGGGATGAACACTGAAGCTTTCTTT CASREGGMNTEAFF
TRBJ2-7 TRBV5-6 TRBD2 NA TGTGCCAGCAGCTTGGTCGGGAGGCCCCACGAGCAGTACTTC CASSLVGRPHEQYF
TRBJ2-7 TRBV7-6 TRBD2 NA TGTGCCAGCAGCGGTAGGACTAGCGGGACCTACGAGCAGTACTTC CASSGRTSGTYEQYF
TRBJ2-1 TRBV19 TRBD1 NA TGTGCCAGTAGTATAAGGGACAGGGGGCTCGATGAGCAGTTCTTC CASSIRDRGLDEQFF
TRBJ2-7 TRBV11-2 NA NA TGTGCCAGCAGCTTAGCGCGGCTAGCGCCCTACGAGCAGTACTTC CASSLARLAPYEQYF
TRBJ2-1 TRBV6-1 NA NA TGTGCCAGCAGTGATAGCGGCTTGAGCTCCTACAATGAGCAGTTCTTC CASSDSGLSSYNEQFF
TRBJ2-7 TRBV5-4 TRBD1 NA TGTGCCAGCAGCGGAGACAGGGCCTACGAGCAGTACTTC CASSGDRAYEQYF
TRBJ2-5 TRBV18 TRBD2 NA TGTGCCAGCTCACGACCGGGACTAGCGGGAATCGTAGAGACCCAGTACTTC CASSRPGLAGIVETQYF
TRBJ2-1 TRBV28 NA NA TGTGCCACCACGACAGAGTATAATGAGCAGTTCTTC CATTTEYNEQFF
TRBJ1-2 TRBV2 TRBD1 NA TGTGCCAGCAGTGAAGCCCCTCCGGGACAGGGGTATGGCTACACCTTC CASSEAPPGQGYGYTF
TRBJ2-1 TRBV7-2 NA NA TGTGCCAGCAGCTCTCCGACAGGGACTTCCTACAATGAGCAGTTCTTC CASSSPTGTSYNEQFF
TRBJ2-7 TRBV10-1 NA NA TGCGCCAGCAGTGGGACGTTCATCCACGAGCAGTACTTC CASSGTFIHEQYF
TRBJ2-5 TRBV27 NA NA TGTGCCAGCAGCAACCGAGGGGCGGCTCAAGAGACCCAGTACTTC CASSNRGAAQETQYF
TRBJ1-1 TRBV29-1 NA few TGCAGCGTTGCAGTCGCTGAAGCTTTCTTT CSVAVAEAFF